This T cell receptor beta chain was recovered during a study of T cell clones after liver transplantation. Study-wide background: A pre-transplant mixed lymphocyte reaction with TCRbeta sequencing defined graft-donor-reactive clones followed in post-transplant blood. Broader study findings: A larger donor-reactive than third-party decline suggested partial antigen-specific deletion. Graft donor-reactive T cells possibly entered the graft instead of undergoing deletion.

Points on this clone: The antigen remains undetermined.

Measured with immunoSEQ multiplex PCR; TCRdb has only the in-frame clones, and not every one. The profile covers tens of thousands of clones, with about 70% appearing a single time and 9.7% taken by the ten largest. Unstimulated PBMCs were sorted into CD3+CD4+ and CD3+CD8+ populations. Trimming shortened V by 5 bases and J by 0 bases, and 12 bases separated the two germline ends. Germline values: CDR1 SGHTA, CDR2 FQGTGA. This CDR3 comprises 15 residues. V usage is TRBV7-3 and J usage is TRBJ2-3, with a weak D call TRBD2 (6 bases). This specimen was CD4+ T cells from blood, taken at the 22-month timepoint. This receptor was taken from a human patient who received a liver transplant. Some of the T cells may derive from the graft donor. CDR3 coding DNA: TGTGCCAGCAGCCCCTGGGACTCTAGCACAGATACGCAGTATTTT. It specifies CASSPWDSSTDTQYF.